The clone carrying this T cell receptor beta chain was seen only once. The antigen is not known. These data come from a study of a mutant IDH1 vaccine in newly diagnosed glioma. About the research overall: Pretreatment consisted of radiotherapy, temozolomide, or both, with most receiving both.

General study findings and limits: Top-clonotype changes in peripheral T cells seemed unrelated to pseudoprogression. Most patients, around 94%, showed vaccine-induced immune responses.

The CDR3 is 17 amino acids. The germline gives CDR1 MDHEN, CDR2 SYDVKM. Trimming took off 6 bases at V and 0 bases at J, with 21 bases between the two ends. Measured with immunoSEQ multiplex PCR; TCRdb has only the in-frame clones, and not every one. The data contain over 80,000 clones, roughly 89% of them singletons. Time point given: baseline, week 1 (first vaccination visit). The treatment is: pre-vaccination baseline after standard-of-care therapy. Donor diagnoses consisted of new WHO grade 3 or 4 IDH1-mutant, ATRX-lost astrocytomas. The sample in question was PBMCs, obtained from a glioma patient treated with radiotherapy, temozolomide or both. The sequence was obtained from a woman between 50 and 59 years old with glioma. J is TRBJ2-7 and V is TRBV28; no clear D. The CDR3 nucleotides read TGTGCCAGCAGCGCCCCACGGGTCCTTTGGGCCTCCTACGAGCAGTACTTC. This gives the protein CASSAPRVLWASYEQYF.